This entry concerns a single T cell receptor beta chain. Its antigen remains unidentified. The entry originates in a study of shared clonotypes between healthy human individuals. General study findings and limits: Shared clonotypes across all four donors exceeded non-shared ones in generation probability. Generally, naive subsets came out with larger estimated richness than memory subsets.

CDR3 length equals 13 residues. V gave up 9 bases and J gave up 4 bases, with 10 bases separating them. Per germline, CDR1 LGHNT and CDR2 FRNRAP. TCRdb's table, derived via immunoSEQ multiplex PCR, lists solely in-frame clones and lacks some. The sample holds approximately 1.5 million clones, about 98.5% seen once. Sequenced sample: naive CD4+ T cells sorted from blood. The subset denotes: CD45RA+ positively selected. This TCR derives from a man younger than 40 in good health. The V and J genes are TRBV12-5 and TRBJ2-6; D not resolved. In DNA, the CDR3 is TGTGCTAGCTCTTCAAGCGGGGCCAACGTCCTGACTTTC. Protein sequence: CASSSSGANVLTF.